This TCR beta chain appears in the sequencing data of a study of blood T cell repertoires in COVID-19. Participants came from under 30 US areas, aged roughly 18 to 89 years. Two negative PCRs, clearance, or symptom resolution characterized the recovered Cohort 3 donors. V was clipped by 2 bases and J by 2 bases; unmatched bases: 2. This CDR3 is 14 amino acids long. Germline CDR1 SEHNR, CDR2 FQNEAQ (reference sequence). In the original analysis: Reference gene primer amplification yielded estimated nucleated cell counts. The protocol was immunoSEQ multiplex PCR, while the TCRdb copy is restricted to in-frame clones and leaves out a portion. That table furnishes V, J and clone size, whereas the DNA furnished D and trimming. This sample has around 120,000 clones, with roughly 90% found just once.

The origin of this receptor is a woman aged 50 to 60 who had recovered from COVID-19. V is TRBV7-9 and J is TRBJ1-2; the match to TRBD1 covers 7 bases. Material: PBMCs or T cells enriched from blood (not recorded which). The CDR3 protein is CASSLQGQNYGYTF. For the CDR3, the DNA is TGTGCCAGCAGCTTACAGGGACAGAACTATGGCTACACCTTC.